These 26 T cell receptor beta chains came from one sample sequenced in a study of Graves' ophthalmopathy and Graves' hyperthyroidism. As the template, RNA transcripts were used to amplify TCR beta CDR3 regions. First-round RT-PCR used HTBI primers; second-round multiplex PCR followed. Via MiXCR, TCRdb re-called the multiplex PCR reads, giving one row per CDR3 protein. The repertoire consists of approximately 1.2 million distinct CDR3 sequences, with less than 45% occurring once and the leading ten covering around 10%. Sequencing input: peripheral blood or thyroid tissue (not recorded which). The receptors shown here come from an adult man with Graves' hyperthyroidism.

This clonotype was seen ten or more times. The J gene is TRBJ1-6, the V gene TRBV5-1, with 9 nucleotides matching TRBD1. This CDR3 has 16 amino acids. V dropped 1 base and J dropped 9; count of bases not matched to a gene: 8. Germline CDR1 and CDR2: SGHRS and YFSETQ. The CDR3 bases are TGCGCCAGCAGCTTGACCCGGGACAGGGCTTTTTCACCCCTCCACTTT. Translated, it gives CASSLTRDRAFSPLHF. Together with reference TRBV5-1 and TRBJ1-6, the CDR3 gives the full variable domain: KAGVTQTPRYLIKTRGQQVTLSCSPISGHRSVSWYQQTPGQGLQFLFEYFSETQRNKGNFPGRFSGRQFSNSRSEMNVSTLELGDSALYLCASSLTRDRAFSPLHFGNGTRLTVT.

This clonotype has only a few counts. This chain uses TRBV12-3 or TRBV12-4 with TRBJ2-7; D possibly corresponds to TRBD1 (5 bases). Trimming left V 4 bases short and J 4 bases short, with 14 bases between. This CDR3 contains 14 residues. CDR3 DNA: TGTGCCAGCAGTTCCAGGGAAGAAGGGTACGAGCAGTACTTC. As protein: CASSSREEGYEQYF.

The V gene is TRBV25-1, the J gene TRBJ2-7; 7 bases are shared with TRBD1. The CDR3 has 16 residues. The ends lost 4 bases at V and 0 bases at J; junction bases unmatched: 9. Germline-derived CDR1 and CDR2 are MGHDK and SYGVNS. The CDR3 loop reads CASSARAGTVSYEQYF. CDR3 coding DNA: TGTGCCAGCAGTGCTAGAGCCGGGACAGTCTCCTACGAGCAGTACTTC.

The table lists this clonotype with many counts. The chain employs TRBV7-9 and TRBJ2-5; tentatively, D is TRBD1 (6 bases). Germline loops: CDR1 SEHNR, CDR2 FQNEAQ (reference sequence). V was shortened by 5 bases and J by 3 bases, with 19 bases between the two germline ends. The CDR3 length is 16 residues. The CDR3 DNA reads as TGTGCCAGCAGCCTAACGGGACACTCCTTGGAAGAGACCCAGTACTTC. It is translated as CASSLTGHSLEETQYF.

This clonotype occurred a few times. The V and J genes are TRBV29-1 and TRBJ1-4; 7 bases fit TRBD1. Germline values: CDR1 SQVTM, CDR2 ANQGSEA. Trimming at V came to 3 bases and at J to 8 bases, leaving 3 bases not matched to a gene. The CDR3 covers 12 residues. Here the CDR3 reads CSVETGYEKLFF. CDR3 coding DNA: TGCAGCGTTGAGACAGGGTACGAAAAACTGTTTTTT. The full variable domain, completed using reference TRBV29-1 and TRBJ1-4, is SAVISQKPSRDICQRGTSLTIQCQVDSQVTMMFWYRQQPGQSLTLIATANQGSEATYESGFVIDKFPISRPNLTFSTLTVSNMSPEDSSIYLCSVETGYEKLFFGSGTQLSVL.

This sequence joins TRBV18 and TRBJ2-5, with D perhaps TRBD1 or TRBD2 (6 bases each). The V end lost 0 bases, the J end lost 5 bases, and 13 bases lay between the germline ends. The CDR3 has 15 amino acids. Germline V gene sequence: CDR1 KGHSH, CDR2 LQKENI. In DNA form, the CDR3 reads TGTGCCAGCTCACCACCGTCCCGGGGGCAGGAGACCCAGTACTTC. It is translated as CASSPPSRGQETQYF.

V gene TRBV29-1 combines with J gene TRBJ2-5; D tentatively fits TRBD1 or TRBD2 (5 bases each). The CDR3 is made up of 11 amino acids. Germline CDR1 and CDR2: SQVTM and ANQGSEA. Trimming removed 6 bases from V and 7 bases from J, with 12 bases in between. The CDR3 sequence is CSVRDPGTQYF. DNA of the CDR3: TGCAGCGTCCGGGACCCAGGGACCCAGTACTTC.

This clonotype occurred many times. The rearrangement uses TRBV10-3 and TRBJ2-7, with D perhaps matching TRBD2 (5 bases). Germline CDR1 ENHRY, CDR2 SYGVKD. The V end lost 3 bases, the J end lost 6 bases, and 15 bases lay between the germline ends. The CDR3 sequence is 14 residues long. The CDR3 is CAISDPGSRGEQYF. The CDR3 DNA is TGTGCCATCAGTGATCCGGGAAGTAGAGGCGAGCAGTACTTC.

This chain uses TRBV2 with TRBJ2-7, with 11 bases identical to TRBD1. Germline loops: CDR1 SNHLY, CDR2 FYNNEI. The CDR3 is 18 residues long. After removal of 6 bases from V and 4 bases from J, the junction contained 17 bases not matched to a gene. The CDR3 loop reads CASSSPGQGEKMLYEQYF. The DNA of the CDR3 is TGTGCCAGCAGCTCGCCGGGACAGGGGGAAAAAATGTTATACGAGCAGTACTTC. Combining the CDR3 with reference TRBV2 and TRBJ2-7 gives the whole variable domain EPEVTQTPSHQVTQMGQEVILRCVPISNHLYFYWYRQILGQKVEFLVSFYNNEISEKSEIFDDQFSVERPDGSNFTLKIRSTKLEDSAMYFCASSSPGQGEKMLYEQYFGPGTRLTVT.

This CDR3 reads CASSWTGNNQPQHF. The CDR3 DNA follows: TGTGCCAGCAGTTGGACAGGGAACAATCAGCCCCAGCATTTT. This chain links TRBV6-5 with TRBJ1-5; 8 bases fit TRBD1. With 4 bases clipped from V and 3 bases from J, the junction kept 2 bases outside the gene matches. The CDR3 has 14 amino acids. Germline lookup yields CDR1 MNHEY and CDR2 SVGAGI.

This clonotype was detected a few times. The rearrangement uses TRBV5-1 and TRBJ2-7; 8 bases match TRBD2. J lost 7 bases, V lost 4 bases, and 13 bases had no gene match. Germline lookup yields CDR1 SGHRS and CDR2 YFSETQ. The CDR3 runs 15 residues. The CDR3 spells CASSILAGSSREQYF. CDR3 DNA: TGCGCCAGCAGCATCTTAGCGGGAAGCTCGAGGGAGCAGTACTTC.

In the case of this clonotype: It may be a read error: a sequence one base away is much more abundant. The genes are TRBV7-8 and TRBJ2-2; D is unclear. Looked up from germline, CDR1 is SGHVS and CDR2 is FQNEAQ. Between the trimmed V and J ends, which lost 4 bases and 8 bases, there was a span of 20 bases. CDR3 length: 16 amino acids. Written as DNA, the CDR3 is TGTGCCAGCAGCTCCTCGGGCCGAACCTTCGGAGGGGAGCTGTTTTTT. This sequence encodes CASSSSGRTFGGELFF. Based on the CDR3 plus reference TRBV7-8 and TRBJ2-2, the full variable domain is GAGVSQSPRYKVAKRGQDVALRCDPISGHVSLFWYQQALGQGPEFLTYFQNEAQLDKSGLPSDRFFAERPEGSVSTLKIQRTQQEDSAVYLCASSSSGRTFGGELFFGEGSRLTVL.

This clonotype was recorded at least ten times. J is TRBJ1-2 and V is TRBV7-2, with TRBD1 matching 7 bases. CDR3 size: 13 residues. Germline CDR1 and CDR2: SGHTA and FQGNSA. V shed 1 base, J shed 7 bases, and the junction held 3 bases outside the gene matches. In DNA form, the CDR3 reads TGTGCCAGCAGCTTAGGGTCAGGGGGTGGCTACACCTTC. It yields the protein CASSLGSGGGYTF.

The rearrangement joins TRBV28 to TRBJ2-7; D perhaps matches TRBD2 (6 bases). Trimming removed 6 bases from V and 2 bases from J, with 14 bases in between. Germline CDR1 and CDR2: MDHEN and SYDVKM. The CDR3 totals 14 residues. DNA of the CDR3: TGTGCCAGCAGGCCCGGGAGCCCTCCCTACGAGCAGTACTTC. Its translation: CASRPGSPPYEQYF.

The table lists this clonotype with many counts. This chain connects TRBV5-1 to TRBJ2-7, with 7 bases that match TRBD2. From germline, CDR1 is SGHRS and CDR2 YFSETQ. This CDR3 contains 14 residues. The V gene end was trimmed by 3 bases and the J gene end by 2 bases; junction bases not matched to a gene: 5. As DNA, the CDR3 is TGCGCCAGCAGCTCCCAGCGGGGACCCTACGAGCAGTACTTC. As protein: CASSSQRGPYEQYF. The full variable domain, its missing parts supplied by reference TRBV5-1 and TRBJ2-7, is KAGVTQTPRYLIKTRGQQVTLSCSPISGHRSVSWYQQTPGQGLQFLFEYFSETQRNKGNFPGRFSGRQFSNSRSEMNVSTLELGDSALYLCASSSQRGPYEQYFGPGTRLTVT.

On this clonotype itself: Here the CDR3 omits its conserved ending phenylalanine or tryptophan, so a read error is the likely source. The DNA is omitted, as the CDR3 cannot be located on it reliably, and the CDR3 follows TCRdb's listing. The V and J genes are TRBV29-1 and TRBJ2-6; the table assigns TRBD1, which was not confirmed against the DNA. CDR1 is SQVTM, CDR2 ANQGSEA, per germline. From its first to its last residue, the CDR3 has 14 amino acids. CDR3 sequence reads: CSVYRGSGANVLVL.

J is TRBJ2-1 and V is TRBV7-2, with D perhaps matching TRBD2 (6 bases). Trimming removed 2 bases from V and 3 bases from J, with 14 bases in between. This CDR3 region has 16 residues. Germline CDR1 reads SGHTA; CDR2 reads FQGNSA. The CDR3 loop is CASSLTPGEFYNEQFF. The CDR3 DNA sequence: TGTGCCAGCAGCTTAACCCCGGGGGAATTCTACAATGAGCAGTTCTTC.

The sample holds one count of this clonotype. One end of the junction fails to match germline, which may point to a read error. This rearrangement joins TRBV7-2 to TRBJ1-2, with D unresolved. The CDR3 is made up of 14 amino acids. Germline V gene sequence: CDR1 SGHTA, CDR2 FQGNSA. CDR3 bases: TGCGCCAGCAGCCCGCCCCAGACGCGTTATGGAAACACCTTC. Translated, it gives CASSPPQTRYGNTF.

The chain uses TRBV7-2 and TRBJ2-5, with TRBD1 matching 12 bases. The CDR3 contains 15 residues. In germline, CDR1 is SGHTA, CDR2 FQGNSA. V gave up 3 bases and J gave up 4 bases; unmatched junction bases: 3. CDR3 nucleotides: TGTGCCAGCAGCTTTGGGGGACAGGGGGCAGAGACCCAGTACTTC. Protein product: CASSFGGQGAETQYF.

This clonotype appeared a few times. V gene TRBV6-2 or TRBV6-3 combines with J gene TRBJ1-5, with 11 bases matching TRBD1. The CDR3 spans 15 residues. Germline values: CDR1 MNHEY, CDR2 SVGEGT. The V gene end was trimmed by 4 bases and the J gene end by 6 bases; junction bases not matched to a gene: 5. The CDR3 reads CASSSWTGGTQPQHF. CDR3 sequence (DNA): TGTGCCAGCAGTTCTTGGACAGGGGGCACTCAGCCCCAGCATTTT.

V and J are TRBV7-9 and TRBJ2-7; 7 bases line up with TRBD1. V lost 5 bases, J lost 2 bases, and 9 bases stayed unmatched. The CDR3 spans 15 residues. Germline values: CDR1 SEHNR, CDR2 FQNEAQ (reference sequence). The CDR3: CASSHLTGATYEQYF. CDR3 nucleotides: TGTGCCAGCAGCCATCTTACAGGGGCTACCTACGAGCAGTACTTC.

This chain links TRBV24-1 with TRBJ1-2; D remains unclear. V was cut by 11 bases and J by 7 bases, with 19 bases left in between. The CDR3 extends over 13 amino acids. Germline V lookup: CDR1 KGHDR, CDR2 SFDVKD. The CDR3 reads CASSLEAVPGYTF. The CDR3 DNA sequence: TGTGCCAGCTCCTTAGAGGCAGTTCCTGGCTACACCTTC.

V usage is TRBV3-1 and J usage is TRBJ1-2, with 7 bases fitting TRBD1. CDR3 length: 19 residues. Per germline, CDR1 LGHDT and CDR2 YNNKEL (reference sequence). V gave up 1 base and J gave up 1 base; unmatched junction bases: 15. The CDR3 coding sequence is TGTGCCAGCAGCCAAGCCACGGTTAGGGGGCTACGAATTAACTATGGCTACACCTTC. This sequence encodes CASSQATVRGLRINYGYTF.

This chain connects TRBV7-9 to TRBJ2-5; D may be TRBD1 or TRBD2 (5 bases each). CDR1 SEHNR and CDR2 FQNEAQ come from the germline V gene (reference sequence). CDR3 size: 13 residues. The ends were cut back, 3 bases at V and 6 bases at J, with 11 bases in the middle. CDR3 amino acids: CASSLGDRQTQYF. As DNA, the CDR3 is TGTGCCAGCAGCTTGGGGGATCGGCAGACCCAGTACTTC. Using reference TRBV7-9 and TRBJ2-5 for the parts outside the CDR3, the full variable domain is DTGVSQNPRHKITKRGQNVTFRCDPISEHNRLYWYRQTLGQGPEFLTYFQNEAQLEKSRLLSDRFSAERPKGSFSTLEIQRTEQGDSAMYLCASSLGDRQTQYFGPGTRLLVL.

This clonotype was recorded at least ten times. The chain couples TRBV29-1 to TRBJ1-1, with D perhaps matching TRBD1 (6 bases). Trimming removed 6 bases from V and 4 bases from J, with 12 bases in between. Germline CDR1 SQVTM, CDR2 ANQGSEA. The CDR3 has 12 amino acids. The CDR3 sequence is CSVAGTSTEAFF. The CDR3, as DNA: TGCAGCGTGGCCGGGACATCCACTGAAGCTTTCTTT.

The sample holds a few counts of this clonotype. V and J are TRBV4-3 and TRBJ1-2, with D unresolved. V was cut by 4 bases and J by 3 bases, with 15 bases left in between. The germline gives CDR1 LGHNA, CDR2 YSLEER. This CDR3 is 15 amino acids long. The CDR3 DNA sequence: TGCGCCAGCAGCCGGGCCCGGTCGGTGGACTATGGCTACACCTTC. Translating gives CASSRARSVDYGYTF.